These 2 T cell receptor beta chains were sequenced from one sample in a study of naive and memory T cell subsets. The beta constant-region primer was an equimolar mix of two oligonucleotides covering TRBC1 and TRBC2. Four rounds of PCR amplified the ligated cDNA using nested alpha and beta constant-region primers plus SP2. TCRdb re-derived calls from the UMI-ligation and nested PCR reads in MiXCR, one entry per CDR3 protein. Of about 120,000 distinct CDR3 sequences listed, 36% are singletons. The source material was central memory CD4+ T cells from blood. Source of these receptors: a human donor in good health.

This clonotype was detected many times. The chain links TRBV11-2 to TRBJ2-3; 9 bases are a match to TRBD2. CDR1 is SGHAT and CDR2 is FQNNGV in the germline V gene. Unmatched junction bases numbered 13, after V lost 8 bases and J lost 1 base. This CDR3 spans 17 amino acids. The CDR3 spells CASSGMLAGRRTDTQYF. CDR3 bases: TGTGCCAGCTCAGGAATGCTAGCGGGACGTCGCACAGATACGCAGTATTTT.

The CDR3 DNA sequence: TGCAGTGCTAGGGAGGGGGCCACTCAGCCCCAGCATTTT. As protein: CSAREGATQPQHF. The rearrangement uses TRBV20-1 and TRBJ1-5; 7 bases are a match to TRBD1. Germline V gene data show CDR1 as DFQATT and CDR2 as SNEGSKA (reference sequence). Trimming at V came to 3 bases and at J to 6 bases, leaving 5 bases not matched to a gene. CDR3 length: 13 amino acids.